Following are 26 T cell receptor beta chains from one sample sequenced in a study of blood T cell repertoires in COVID-19. Using immunoSEQ multiplex PCR, the repertoire was profiled, and TCRdb retains in-frame clones only, with some absent. The data show around 64,000 clones, roughly 70% seen once. What was sequenced was PBMCs or T cells enriched from blood (not recorded which). The receptors shown here come from a woman aged 55-70 years who had been exposed to COVID-19.

The chain links TRBV20-1 to TRBJ2-2; unclear D gene. This CDR3 contains 11 residues. Germline V gives CDR1 DFQATT, CDR2 SNEGSKA (reference sequence). Trimming removed 5 bases from V and 3 bases from J, with 4 bases in between. CDR3 coding DNA: TGCAGTGCTCATTACACCGGGGAGCTGTTTTTT. The encoded protein is CSAHYTGELFF.

The chain joins TRBV7-2 to TRBJ2-7; TRBD2 is a possible D gene (6 bases). This CDR3 comprises 14 residues. Trimming took 1 base from V and 6 from J, leaving 13 bases between them. Germline lookup yields CDR1 SGHTA and CDR2 FQGNSA. In nucleotides, the CDR3 is TGTGCCAGCAGCTTAGGGCGGGGCCTCGGCGAGCAGTACTTC. Protein sequence: CASSLGRGLGEQYF.

The CDR3: CASSVATGSNYGYTF. For the CDR3, the DNA is TGTGCCAGCAGCGTAGCTACAGGATCTAACTATGGCTACACCTTC. This chain uses TRBV9 with TRBJ1-2; a weak D match, TRBD1 (5 bases). The CDR3 loop spans 15 amino acids. Germline V gene data show CDR1 as SGDLS and CDR2 as YYNGEE. V gave up 0 bases and J gave up 0 bases, with 9 bases separating them.

This chain connects TRBV7-9 to TRBJ1-2; D unresolved. Trimming left V 3 bases short and J 2 bases short, with 19 bases between. This CDR3 contains 17 residues. Germline CDR1 is SEHNR and CDR2 is FQNEAQ (reference sequence). CDR3 region: CASSFSGGVIRNYGYTF. The DNA for the CDR3 is TGTGCCAGCAGCTTCAGTGGCGGGGTCATAAGGAACTATGGCTACACCTTC.

This clone was picked up a small number of times. The V gene is TRBV28, the J gene TRBJ2-1; 14 bases are shared with TRBD2. CDR3 size: 15 residues. Germline CDR1 reads MDHEN; CDR2 reads SYDVKM. V gave up 2 bases and J gave up 7 bases; unmatched junction bases: 1. The DNA of the CDR3 is TGTGCCAGCAGTTTAGGGACTAGCGGGAGAAATGAGCAGTTCTTC. Its protein is CASSLGTSGRNEQFF. Together with reference TRBV28 and TRBJ2-1, the CDR3 gives the full variable domain: DVKVTQSSRYLVKRTGEKVFLECVQDMDHENMFWYRQDPGLGLRLIYFSYDVKMKEKGDIPEGYSVSREKKERFSLILESASTNQTSMYLCASSLGTSGRNEQFFGPGTRLTVL.

The chain couples TRBV6-5 to TRBJ1-1; the match to TRBD1 covers 7 bases. Germline trimming cut 6 bases from V and 5 bases from J; bases unmatched to any gene: 9. The germline V gene has CDR1 MNHEY and CDR2 SVGAGI. The length of the CDR3 is 14 residues. The chain's CDR3 is CASRESGGSTEAFF. CDR3 nucleotide sequence: TGTGCCAGCAGGGAGTCAGGGGGTAGTACTGAAGCTTTCTTT.

There are a few counts of this clone. The chain carries TRBV30 and TRBJ1-6; 8 bases are a match to TRBD1. CDR3 length: 15 residues. V lost 4 bases to trimming and J lost 7 bases; unmatched junction nucleotides: 9. Germline CDR1 reads GTSNPN; CDR2 reads SVGIG (reference sequence). DNA of the CDR3: TGTGCCTGGAAGACCTTGTGGGACAGGAATTCACCCCTCCACTTT. Translation: CAWKTLWDRNSPLHF. The complete variable domain, with remaining parts taken from reference TRBV30 and TRBJ1-6, reads SQTIHQWPATLVQPVGSPLSLECTVEGTSNPNLYWYRQAAGRGLQLLFYSVGIGQISSEVPQNLSASRPQDRQFILSSKKLLLSDSGFYLCAWKTLWDRNSPLHFGNGTRLTVT.

The chain is built from TRBV28 and TRBJ2-5; tentative D call: TRBD2 (6 bases). Trimming took off 2 bases at V and 5 bases at J, with 9 bases between the two ends. The germline V gene has CDR1 MDHEN and CDR2 SYDVKM. This CDR3 has 13 residues. Here the CDR3 reads CASSLGGSETQYF. Here the CDR3 DNA reads TGTGCCAGCAGTTTAGGAGGGTCGGAGACCCAGTACTTC.

This clone was detected many times. The DNA of the CDR3 is TGTGCGTCGAGAGTCTCCTACGAGCAGTACTTC. Its protein product is CASRVSYEQYF. The V gene is TRBV30, the J gene TRBJ2-7; D gene unclear. CDR3 length: 11 residues. The V gene's germline CDR1 is GTSNPN and CDR2 SVGIG (reference sequence).

This clone turned up a few times. The V call is TRBV2, the J call TRBJ2-7; perhaps TRBD2 as D (5 bases). CDR1 and CDR2 (germline): SNHLY, FYNNEI. The CDR3 covers 13 residues. Trimming stripped 7 bases from V and 0 bases from J, with 10 bases between. Here the CDR3 reads CASTRASSYEQYF. The DNA for the CDR3 is TGTGCCAGCACGAGGGCCAGCTCCTACGAGCAGTACTTC.

V usage is TRBV7-6 and J usage is TRBJ1-1; no clear D gene. Trimming pared 1 base from V and 1 base from J, leaving 10 bases between. This CDR3 has 15 residues. Germline V gives CDR1 SGHVS, CDR2 FNYEAQ. CDR3 in DNA: TGTGCCAGCAGCTTAGTCCTAGACGGGAACACTGAAGCTTTCTTT. This codes for CASSLVLDGNTEAFF.

This clone was picked up many times. The chain recombines TRBV6-2 or TRBV6-3 with TRBJ1-3; no firm D call. This CDR3 is built from 18 residues. The V gene's germline CDR1 is MNHEY and CDR2 SVGEGT. The ends were cut back, 1 base at V and 0 bases at J, with 16 bases in the middle. The CDR3 DNA sequence: TGTGCCAGCAGTTACTTATTCCCCGGCGGCTCCTCTGGAAACACCATATATTTT. As protein: CASSYLFPGGSSGNTIYF.

V and J are TRBV24-1 and TRBJ1-5; TRBD1 agrees at 10 bases. This CDR3 contains 15 residues. V shed 3 bases, J shed 11 bases, and the junction held 9 bases outside the gene matches. Germline CDR1 is KGHDR and CDR2 is SFDVKD. The CDR3, as DNA: TGTGCCACCAGTGATACCCGGACAGGGGGTGAGGCCCAGCATTTT. Its translation: CATSDTRTGGEAQHF.

This clone showed up many times. The chain combines TRBV19 with TRBJ1-2; 11 bases align to TRBD1. Germline trimming cut 8 bases from V and 0 bases from J; bases unmatched to any gene: 11. This CDR3 contains 17 residues. Germline loops: CDR1 LNHDA, CDR2 SQIVND (reference sequence). CDR3 loop: CASAHLPGQGANYGYTF. CDR3 DNA: TGTGCCAGTGCCCACCTCCCGGGACAGGGGGCTAACTATGGCTACACCTTC.

This chain links TRBV30 with TRBJ1-2; D is uncertain. CDR3 length: 12 residues. V lost 2 bases and J lost 8, with 12 bases in between. Germline values: CDR1 GTSNPN, CDR2 SVGIG (reference sequence). The CDR3 DNA is TGTGCCTGGAGTCCGCGGGTGGGGGGCTACACCTTC. Protein sequence: CAWSPRVGGYTF.

The chain uses TRBV6-2 or TRBV6-3 and TRBJ2-6, with unresolved D. CDR1 and CDR2 (germline): MNHEY, SVGEGT. CDR3 size: 15 residues. V shed 5 bases and J shed 0 bases, with 8 bases lying between them. The CDR3 DNA follows: TGTGCCAGCAGTCCACGGGTCTCTGGGGCCAACGTCCTGACTTTC. It specifies CASSPRVSGANVLTF.

This chain joins TRBV24-1 and TRBJ1-1; 7 bases map to TRBD1. CDR1 KGHDR and CDR2 SFDVKD come from the germline V gene. The junction had 9 bases not matched to a gene; V was cut back by 4 bases and J by 5 bases. CDR3 length: 15 amino acids. CDR3 region: CATSEGTAHGTEAFF. Written as DNA, the CDR3 is TGTGCCACCAGTGAGGGGACAGCCCACGGGACTGAAGCTTTCTTT.

V is TRBV21-1 and J is TRBJ2-3; the table's D gene call, TRBD2, was not cross checked with the DNA. TRBV21-1 is annotated as a pseudogene. This CDR3 has 20 amino acids. CDR3 nucleotide sequence: TGTGCCAGCAGCACCGGGGGACTAGATCCGCGTGAATCAAGCACAGATACGCAGTATTTT. This translates into CASSTGGLDPRESSTDTQYF.

In this sample, this clone turned up a few times. The chain combines TRBV10-3 with TRBJ1-5; weak D call: TRBD1 (5 bases). The CDR3 is 14 amino acids. With 4 bases removed from V and 6 bases from J, the gap between germline ends came to 13 bases. Germline values: CDR1 ENHRY, CDR2 SYGVKD. The CDR3 coding sequence is TGTGCCATCAGTGGGAAGGGGCTTGGTCAGCCCCAGCATTTT. This codes for CAISGKGLGQPQHF.

The V call is TRBV6-5, the J call TRBJ2-2; D call uncertain. The CDR3 sequence is 13 residues long. Trimming stripped 5 bases from V and 7 bases from J, with 11 bases between. CDR1 and CDR2 (germline): MNHEY, SVGAGI. The CDR3 coding sequence is TGTGCCAGCAGTCCCCTTTTTAACGGGGAGCTGTTTTTT. This encodes CASSPLFNGELFF.

This rearrangement joins TRBV28 to TRBJ1-2; D remains ambiguous. The V end was cut by 4 bases, the J end by 8 bases, with 14 bases between. The germline CDR1 and CDR2 sequences are MDHEN and SYDVKM. The CDR3 covers 13 residues. This CDR3 reads CASSSYRGLGYTF. CDR3 in DNA: TGTGCCAGCAGTTCCTACAGAGGACTAGGCTACACCTTC.

This clone appeared a few times. The CDR3 DNA reads as TGTGCCAGCAGCCGGACATATGGCTACACCTTC. Its protein product is CASSRTYGYTF. The genes are TRBV28 and TRBJ1-2, with D perhaps TRBD1 (5 bases). This CDR3 is 11 amino acids long. Trimming cost V 6 bases and J 5 bases, with 7 bases left between them. CDR1 and CDR2 (germline): MDHEN, SYDVKM.

This chain uses TRBV14 with TRBJ1-1; D is possibly TRBD1 (5 bases). CDR1 and CDR2 (germline): SGHDN, FVKESK. The CDR3 has 14 amino acids. V lost 4 bases to trimming and J lost 5 bases, with 14 bases between them. CDR3 residues: CASSPLSTVTEAFF. CDR3 DNA sequence: TGTGCCAGCAGCCCCCTCTCGACAGTAACTGAAGCTTTCTTT.

The chain combines TRBV4-3 with TRBJ1-2; D not certain. Trimming removed 1 base from V and 3 bases from J, with 3 bases in between. Germline V CDR1 and CDR2: LGHNA, YSLEER. This CDR3 is 12 amino acids long. The CDR3 DNA reads as TGCGCCAGCAGCCAAGGCGACTATGGCTACACCTTC. Translated: CASSQGDYGYTF.

The V and J genes are TRBV27 and TRBJ2-7; D call uncertain. Germline assignment: CDR1 MNHEY and CDR2 SMNVEV (reference sequence). Trimming took 1 base from V and 1 from J, leaving 8 bases between them. The CDR3 has 14 amino acids. The CDR3 sequence is CASSLYGKSYEQYF. In nucleotides, the CDR3 is TGTGCCAGCAGTTTATACGGTAAATCCTACGAGCAGTACTTC.

V is TRBV3-1 (or the pseudogene TRBV3-2) and J is TRBJ2-3; TRBD1 matches 9 bases. The CDR3 covers 15 residues. With 3 bases clipped from V and 2 bases from J, the junction kept 3 bases outside the gene matches. Germline CDR1 LGHDT, CDR2 YNNKEL (reference sequence). The CDR3, as DNA: TGTGCCAGCAGCCAGGGACAGGGCCCCACAGATACGCAGTATTTT. Translating it yields CASSQGQGPTDTQYF.